What follows are 8 T cell receptor beta chains derived from one specimen sequenced in a study of beta chain features in type 1 diabetes (dated by TCRdb to between 2018 and 2020). The paper as a whole reports these results and caveats: Type 1 diabetes patients showed a moderate but significant shortening of TCRB CDR3 length in all four CD4+ subsets.

These TCRs' antigens remain unknown. Libraries were prepared through the immunoSEQ multiplex PCR assay. All of the isolated RNA was reverse transcribed with the High Capacity cDNA Reverse Transcription Kit, so expressed TCRB transcripts were sequenced. The table was pulled from immuneACCESS by TCRdb, which kept in-frame rearrangements only. Such tables lose some clones; where checked, under half of the loss comes from unresolved V genes, and the rest has no known cause. In all, the sample holds 300,000 to 400,000 clones, and about 13% of those were seen once. Together, the top ten hold roughly 0.015% of the sample. The source material was naive CD4+ T cells from blood. The cell subset or site tag for this specimen amounts to: true naive CD4+ T cells. Receptors were obtained from a woman between 18 and 29 years old with type 1 diabetes.

V gene TRBV30 combines with J gene TRBJ2-3; weak D call: TRBD2 (6 bases). V was pared by 2 bases and J by 0 bases, with 12 bases between. Germline CDR1 reads GTSNPN; CDR2 reads SVGIG (reference sequence). The CDR3 has 15 amino acids. CDR3 protein: CAWSYSSASTDTQYF. CDR3 DNA sequence: TGTGCCTGGAGTTACTCTAGCGCTAGCACAGATACGCAGTATTTT.

In its sample, this clone was seen a few times. The chain recombines TRBV7-7 with TRBJ2-2; the D is unclear. The CDR3 spans 13 residues. Germline V lookup: CDR1 SSHAT, CDR2 FNYEAQ (reference sequence). Trimming took off 7 bases at V and 8 bases at J, with 14 bases between the two ends. In DNA form, the CDR3 reads TGTGCCAGCACCACAAGACAAGGAGGGGAGCTGTTTTTT. It codes for CASTTRQGGELFF.

This clone showed up just a few times. The rearrangement uses TRBV30 and TRBJ2-2, with 10 bases that match TRBD2. This CDR3 spans 15 amino acids. Looked up from germline, CDR1 is GTSNPN and CDR2 is SVGIG (reference sequence). V gave up 4 bases and J gave up 6 bases; unmatched junction bases: 8. CDR3 in DNA: TGTGCCTGGAATAAAGGGCTAGCGGGAGCCGGGGAGCTGTTTTTT. It translates to CAWNKGLAGAGELFF.

In its sample, this clone was seen a few times. The V call is TRBV6-5, the J call TRBJ1-5, with a tentative D call TRBD1 (5 bases). Germline assignment: CDR1 MNHEY and CDR2 SVGAGI. The CDR3 spans 13 residues. Trimming stripped 8 bases from V and 3 bases from J, with 11 bases between. Written as DNA, the CDR3 is TGTGCCAGCGGCAGGGTGGCCAATCAGCCCCAGCATTTT. Its protein is CASGRVANQPQHF.

The genes are TRBV2 and TRBJ2-3; no definite D call. Trimming took off 4 bases at V and 5 bases at J, with 4 bases between the two ends. CDR1 and CDR2 from the germline V gene are SNHLY and FYNNEI. CDR3 length equals 11 residues. This chain's CDR3 is CASSGRDTQYF. The CDR3, as DNA: TGTGCCAGCAGTGGTCGAGATACGCAGTATTTT.

The chain links TRBV10-3 to TRBJ2-5, with TRBD1 identical over 7 bases. Trimming took 10 bases from V and 2 from J; bases not matched to a gene: 7. Germline CDR1 is ENHRY and CDR2 is SYGVKD. The CDR3 is made up of 13 amino acids. The DNA for the CDR3 is TGTGCCAGCCGGACAGGACCACAAGAGACCCAGTACTTC. Protein sequence: CASRTGPQETQYF.

The rearrangement joins TRBV5-1 to TRBJ2-5, with TRBD1 as a possible D gene (5 bases). V lost 1 base, J lost 1 base, and 8 bases lay in between. This CDR3 is 14 amino acids long. Germline V lookup: CDR1 SGHRS, CDR2 YFSETQ. CDR3 protein: CASSLTDSQETQYF. The CDR3 nucleotides read TGCGCCAGCAGCTTGACCGACAGCCAAGAGACCCAGTACTTC.

This clone is a singleton in its sample. The chain links TRBV19 to TRBJ2-1; 7 bases fit TRBD2. V was pared by 4 bases and J by 8 bases, with 11 bases of the junction left unmatched. This CDR3 region has 15 residues. CDR1 is LNHDA and CDR2 is SQIVND in the germline V gene (reference sequence). The CDR3 DNA reads as TGTGCCAGTAGTAGGGCGGGGGTCCAGGGCTATGAGCAGTTCTTC. Translated: CASSRAGVQGYEQFF.